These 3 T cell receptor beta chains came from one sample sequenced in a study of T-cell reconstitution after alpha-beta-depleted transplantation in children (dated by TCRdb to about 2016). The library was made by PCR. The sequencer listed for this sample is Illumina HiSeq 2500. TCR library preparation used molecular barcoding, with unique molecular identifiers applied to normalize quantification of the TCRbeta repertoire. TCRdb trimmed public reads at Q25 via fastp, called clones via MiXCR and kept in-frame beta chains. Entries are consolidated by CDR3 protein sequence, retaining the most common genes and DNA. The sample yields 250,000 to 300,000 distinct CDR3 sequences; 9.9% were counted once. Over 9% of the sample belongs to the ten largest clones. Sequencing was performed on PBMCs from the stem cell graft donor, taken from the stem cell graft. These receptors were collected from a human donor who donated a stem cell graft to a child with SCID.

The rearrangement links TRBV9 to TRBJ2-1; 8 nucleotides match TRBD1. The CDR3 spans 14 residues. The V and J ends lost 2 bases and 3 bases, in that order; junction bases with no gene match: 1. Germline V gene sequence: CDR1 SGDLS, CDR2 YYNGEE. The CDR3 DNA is TGTGCCAGCAGCGTTGGACAGGGCTACAATGAGCAGTTCTTC. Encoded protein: CASSVGQGYNEQFF. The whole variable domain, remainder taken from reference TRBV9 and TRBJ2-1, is DSGVTQTPKHLITATGQRVTLRCSPRSGDLSVYWYQQSLDQGLQFLIQYYNGEERAKGNILERFSAQQFPDLHSELNLSSLELGDSALYFCASSVGQGYNEQFFGPGTRLTVL.

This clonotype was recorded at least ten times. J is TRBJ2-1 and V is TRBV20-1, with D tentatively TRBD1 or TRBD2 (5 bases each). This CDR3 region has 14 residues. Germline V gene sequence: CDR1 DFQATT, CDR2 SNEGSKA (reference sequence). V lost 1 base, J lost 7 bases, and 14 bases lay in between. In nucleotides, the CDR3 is TGCAGTGCTAGAGGGGGAATTGGGGGTAATGAGCAGTTCTTC. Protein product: CSARGGIGGNEQFF.

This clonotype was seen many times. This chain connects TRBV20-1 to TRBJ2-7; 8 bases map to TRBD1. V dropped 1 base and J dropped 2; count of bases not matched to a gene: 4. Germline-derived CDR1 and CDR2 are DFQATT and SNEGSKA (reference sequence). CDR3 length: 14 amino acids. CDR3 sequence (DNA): TGCAGTGCTAGAGCCGACAGGGGACCCTACGAGCAGTACTTC. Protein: CSARADRGPYEQYF.